The next 2 T cell receptor beta chains were all read from a single sample in a study of human T cells and chemical hapten exposure. One entry per CDR3 protein results from TCRdb running MiXCR on the RACE reads. The table has 75,000 to 100,000 distinct CDR3 sequences, over 7.5% seen once. Regarding time point: patch test 2, 6 weeks after DPC sensitization. The treatment was: therapeutic diphenylcyclopropenone sensitization with weekly scalp DPC. The sample in question was whole blood, obtained in connection with sensitization to the hapten diphenylcyclopropenone (DPC). These receptors were taken from a woman in her thirties or forties with alopecia areata. Some clones in this sample may be carry-over from other donors' samples.

This clonotype was recorded many times. The rearrangement joins TRBV6-2 or TRBV6-3 to TRBJ2-1, with D perhaps TRBD2 (5 bases). Per the germline V gene, CDR1 is MNHEY and CDR2 is SVGEGT. The CDR3 totals 15 residues. V lost 5 bases to trimming and J lost 2 bases, with 13 bases between them. The CDR3 reads CASSVEAKAYNEQFF. In DNA, the CDR3 is TGTGCCAGCAGTGTGGAGGCAAAGGCCTACAATGAGCAGTTCTTC.

This clonotype showed up just a few times. This sequence joins TRBV7-6 and TRBJ2-1; D is perhaps TRBD2 (5 bases). Per germline, CDR1 SGHVS and CDR2 FNYEAQ. There are 14 residues in the CDR3. Trimming took 1 base from V and 8 from J, leaving 12 bases between them. The CDR3 nucleotides are TGTGCCAGCAGCTTAGGAGGGAGAGACGATGAGCAGTTCTTC. Translating it yields CASSLGGRDDEQFF.